These T cell receptor beta chains were read from a single sample in a study of response to subunit inactivated influenza vaccine. MiXCR was run by TCRdb on the RT-PCR reads, yielding one entry per CDR3 protein. This repertoire shows roughly 760,000 distinct CDR3 sequences, around 20% found once; its top ten account for 10% to 13%. The input for sequencing was PBMCs from blood, taken less than 6 days after vaccination. These receptors were obtained from a man aged 50-59 years who received an inactivated influenza vaccine. CDR3s include the opening cysteine and the closing phenylalanine or tryptophan. Fields, in order: J gene, clone size, V gene, D gene, CDR3 protein, CDR3 DNA. The D gene is left open where the match is weak. The size field is filled for only some rows; it gives once, few, many or a size class.

TRBJ2-1 - TRBV7-2 - CASSNYLKEQFF TGTGCCAGCAGCAACTACTTAAAGGAGCAGTTCTTC
TRBJ1-5 few TRBV12-3/TRBV12-4 - CASSFGQSQPQHF TGTGCCAGCAGTTTTGGACAGTCCCAGCCCCAGCATTTT
TRBJ2-3 few TRBV7-9 TRBD2 CASRLGWTSGRGSPQYF TGTGCCAGCAGATTAGGTTGGACTAGCGGAAGAGGGAGTCCGCAGTATTTT
TRBJ2-2 few TRBV14 TRBD2 CASSQDSFGTSGRRGTGELFF TGTGCCAGCAGCCAAGATTCGTTTGGGACTAGCGGACGGAGGGGCACCGGGGAGCTGTTTTTT
TRBJ1-1 - TRBV11-1 - CASSLAGSRLRMNTEAFF TGTGCCAGCAGCTTAGCCGGGAGTCGGTTGAGGATGAACACTGAAGCTTTCTTT
TRBJ2-1 - TRBV7-9 - CASSPIRLRYNEQFF TGTGCCAGCAGCCCTATCAGACTTAGATACAATGAGCAGTTCTTC
TRBJ2-3 - TRBV24-1 - CATSDFHRTDTQYF TGTGCCACCAGTGATTTCCATCGCACAGATACGCAGTATTTT
TRBJ2-7 many TRBV5-5 - CASSFTMGPYEQYF TGTGCCAGCAGCTTTACGATGGGGCCCTACGAGCAGTACTTC
TRBJ2-7 - TRBV4-2 - CASSQDLLGTYEQYF TGTGCCAGCAGCCAAGATCTGCTAGGAACCTACGAGCAGTACTTC
TRBJ1-2 - TRBV28 - CASSTPSEGNYGYTF TGTGCCAGCAGCACTCCCTCTGAGGGAAACTATGGCTACACCTTC
TRBJ1-1 few TRBV5-6 - CASSWGMSGMNTEAFF TGTGCCAGCAGCTGGGGGATGTCGGGTATGAACACTGAAGCTTTCTTT
TRBJ2-2 - TRBV4-3 - CASSQAHRGANTGELFF TGCGCCAGCAGCCAAGCCCACCGAGGGGCGAACACCGGGGAGCTGTTTTTT
TRBJ1-3 many TRBV29-1 - CSVFSSTGNTIYF TGCAGCGTTTTCAGCTCAACCGGAAACACCATATATTTT
TRBJ2-5 - TRBV11-2 - CASSSGRPPQETQYF TGTGCCAGCAGCTCGGGGAGGCCCCCCCAAGAGACCCAGTACTTC
TRBJ2-2 - TRBV12-3/TRBV12-4 TRBD2 CASSGRESPGRPGELFF TGTGCGTCCTCGGGGCGGGAGTCCCCGGGACGGCCCGGGGAGCTGTTTTTT
TRBJ2-3 few TRBV20-1 - CSARFLSLDTQYF TGCAGTGCTAGGTTTCTCTCGCTCGATACGCAGTATTTT
TRBJ2-1 few TRBV7-6 TRBD1 CASSLDPGGDEQFF TGTGCCAGCAGCTTAGATCCAGGGGGCGATGAGCAGTTCTTC
TRBJ2-3 few TRBV20-1 - CSARGTSRDTQYF TGCAGTGCTAGGGGGACCAGCAGGGATACGCAGTATTTT
TRBJ1-6 - TRBV6-8 - CASSWGSINSPLHF TGTGCCAGCAGTTGGGGCTCGATTAATTCACCCCTCCACTTT
TRBJ1-4 many TRBV12-3/TRBV12-4 - CASSPSTVSNEKLFF TGTGCCAGCAGTCCGTCGACAGTATCTAATGAAAAACTGTTTTTT
TRBJ2-7 few TRBV12-3/TRBV12-4 TRBD2 CASSLSASGKREQYF TGTGCCAGCAGTTTATCGGCTAGCGGGAAACGAGAGCAGTACTTC
TRBJ2-2 few TRBV27 TRBD2 CASSKGLAGLTGELFF TGTGCCAGCAGTAAGGGACTAGCGGGACTCACCGGGGAGCTGTTTTTT
TRBJ2-2 - TRBV12-5 TRBD1 CASGSGQANTGELFF TGTGCTAGTGGTTCGGGACAGGCTAACACCGGGGAGCTGTTTTTT
TRBJ2-1 few TRBV24-1 TRBD1 CATSSSGTGSNEQFF TGTGCCACCAGTTCCTCCGGGACAGGGTCCAATGAGCAGTTCTTC
TRBJ1-1 - TRBV7-6 - CASSLVAPGTEAFF TGTGCCAGCAGCTTAGTAGCTCCGGGGACTGAAGCTTTCTTT
TRBJ2-3 - TRBV2 - CASSAVPDTQYF TGTGCCAGCAGTGCAGTACCAGATACGCAGTATTTT
TRBJ1-2 - TRBV11-2 - CASSLVDSSFYGYTF TGTGCCAGCAGCTTAGTCGACAGTTCGTTCTATGGCTACACCTTC
TRBJ2-5 - TRBV6-1 - CASSGTSGGEETQYF TGTGCCAGCAGTGGGACCTCGGGTGGGGAGGAGACCCAGTACTTC
TRBJ2-2 - TRBV6-1 TRBD2 CASSRPGLATGELFF TGTGCCAGCAGTCGACCGGGACTAGCAACCGGGGAGCTGTTTTTT
TRBJ2-1 once TRBV28 - CASSLYGTYNEQFF TGTGCCAGCAGTTTATACGGGACTTACAATGAGCAGTTCTTC
TRBJ2-6 - TRBV20-1 TRBD1 CSARGSKTGLTSGANVLTF TGCAGTGCTAGAGGGTCAAAGACAGGGCTTACCTCTGGGGCCAACGTCCTGACTTTC
TRBJ2-3 - TRBV12-3/TRBV12-4 TRBD2 CASSRQAGGLTDTQYF TGTGCCAGCAGTCGACAAGCGGGGGGCTTGACAGATACGCAGTATTTT
TRBJ1-3 - TRBV5-1 - CASSLEGRVSGNTIYF TGCGCCAGCAGCTTGGAGGGACGGGTCTCTGGAAACACCATATATTTT
TRBJ2-2 few TRBV24-1 TRBD1 CATSDPGQGATGELFF TGTGCCACCAGTGATCCAGGACAGGGGGCGACCGGGGAGCTGTTTTTT
TRBJ1-1 - TRBV4-1 - CASSQGGAGRNTEAFF TGCGCCAGCAGCCAAGGTGGGGCAGGACGGAACACTGAAGCTTTCTTT
TRBJ2-5 few TRBV20-1 - CSASGKPNTLQETQYF TGCAGTGCTAGTGGCAAGCCGAACACTCTACAAGAGACCCAGTACTTC
TRBJ1-1 - TRBV15 - CATSRVRDTEAFF TGTGCCACCAGCAGAGTCAGGGACACTGAAGCTTTCTTT
TRBJ1-4 - TRBV29-1 - CSVRGGGFEKLFF TGCAGCGTTCGAGGCGGGGGGTTCGAAAAACTGTTTTTT
TRBJ2-7 - TRBV5-8 - CASSNPGLTSYEQYF TGTGCCAGCAGCAATCCGGGACTGACATCCTACGAGCAGTACTTC
TRBJ2-7 - TRBV7-2 - CASSSASGQAYEQYF TGTGCCAGCAGCTCCGCCTCGGGGCAGGCCTACGAGCAGTACTTC
TRBJ2-3 - TRBV20-1 TRBD2 CSARREGSTDTQYF TGCAGTGCTAGGCGGGAGGGAAGCACAGATACGCAGTATTTT
TRBJ2-1 few TRBV12-3/TRBV12-4 TRBD2 CASTQGLAGVIEQFF TGTGCCAGCACCCAAGGACTAGCGGGGGTGATTGAGCAGTTCTTC
TRBJ2-1 - TRBV6-1 - CASSEVYIYEQFF TGTGCCAGCAGTGAAGTTTACATTTATGAGCAGTTCTTC
TRBJ2-5 - TRBV12-3/TRBV12-4 - CASSLELVGSQYF TGTGCCAGCAGTTTGGAACTAGTGGGGTCCCAGTACTTC
TRBJ2-3 - TRBV7-9 TRBD1 CASSTGGSTDTQYF TGTGCCAGCAGCACAGGGGGAAGTACAGATACGCAGTATTTT
TRBJ1-5 - TRBV4-2 - CASGRDGSNQPQHF TGTGCCAGTGGACGGGACGGTAGCAATCAGCCCCAGCATTTT
TRBJ2-7 few TRBV6-5 TRBD1 CASSWGQGSGEQYF TGTGCCAGCAGTTGGGGACAGGGGAGCGGCGAGCAGTACTTC
TRBJ1-2 few TRBV9 - CASSAGQANYGYTF TGTGCCAGCAGCGCGGGGCAGGCTAACTATGGCTACACCTTC
TRBJ2-2 - TRBV9 - CASSVFLDTGELFF TGTGCCAGCAGCGTCTTCTTGGACACCGGGGAGCTGTTTTTT
TRBJ1-5 - TRBV7-6 - CASSLEGRGGDTQHF TGTGCCAGCAGCTTAGAAGGAAGGGGTGGGGACACCCAGCATTTT
TRBJ2-1 - TRBV29-1 - CSVLRGDSYNEQFF TGCAGCGTTTTGCGCGGCGATTCCTACAATGAGCAGTTCTTC
TRBJ2-1 few TRBV10-3 - CAISGTQSSYNEQFF TGTGCCATCAGTGGAACCCAGAGCTCCTACAATGAGCAGTTCTTC
TRBJ2-2 - TRBV6-1 - CASSQVTRGTGELFF TGTGCCAGCAGCCAAGTGACCCGGGGCACCGGGGAGCTGTTTTTT
TRBJ1-5 - TRBV10-3 - CAISDRLGQPQHF TGTGCCATCAGTGATAGGTTGGGTCAGCCCCAGCATTTT
TRBJ2-4 - TRBV9 - CASSVEPQGNIQYF TGTGCCAGCAGCGTAGAACCCCAGGGGAACATTCAGTACTTC
TRBJ2-1 - TRBV24-1 - CATSDPRAGYNEQFF TGTGCCACCAGTGATCCTCGGGCAGGGTACAATGAGCAGTTCTTC
TRBJ2-7 - TRBV20-1 - CSAPRDPTGEQYF TGCAGTGCTCCCCGGGACCCTACGGGGGAGCAGTACTTC
TRBJ2-1 - TRBV6-2/TRBV6-3 TRBD2 CASSSGLRGRALNEQFF TGTGCCAGCAGTTCAGGACTGCGCGGGAGGGCCCTCAATGAGCAGTTCTTC